This TCR beta chain was identified in a study of OX40 agonist ivuxolimab in advanced cancers. The CDR3 is 14 residues long. In germline, CDR1 is SGHVS, CDR2 FNYEAQ. The J segment lost 1 base and the V segment lost 3 bases, leaving 1 base of the junction unmatched. Measured with immunoSEQ multiplex PCR; TCRdb has only the in-frame clones, and not every one. The sample lists some 70,000 clones; roughly four fifths were seen once. This TCR derives from an adult with an advanced solid tumor such as melanoma, head and neck, liver or kidney cancer. Source: CD4+ or CD8+ T cells sorted from blood, taken in a trial of the OX40 agonist ivuxolimab. The chain recombines TRBV7-6 with TRBJ1-1, with 8 bases fitting TRBD1. The CDR3 is CASSLGQANTEAFF. DNA for the CDR3: TGTGCCAGCAGCTTGGGACAGGCGAACACTGAAGCTTTCTTT.